These T cell receptor beta chains were read from a single sample in a study of beta chain features in type 1 diabetes. Produced via immunoSEQ multiplex PCR; TCRdb's table is partial and in-frame only. The profile shows about 260,000 clones, around 68% of them singletons. The sample consisted of naive CD4+ T cells from blood. The receptors shown here come from a young man in good health. The CDR3 runs from the conserved cysteine through the conserved F or W. D genes are given only for firm matches.

d_call: TRBD1
cdr3_length: 13
v_call: TRBV7-2
j_call: TRBJ2-1
cdr3_aa: CATGQGFHNEQFF

d_call: .
cdr3_length: 14
v_call: TRBV7-9
j_call: TRBJ2-3
cdr3_aa: CASSLERYTDTQYF

d_call: .
cdr3_length: 15
v_call: TRBV30
j_call: TRBJ2-1
cdr3_aa: CAWKGLATPYNEQFF

d_call: .
cdr3_length: 11
v_call: TRBV20-1
j_call: TRBJ2-3
cdr3_aa: CSAKRPDTQYF

d_call: TRBD2
cdr3_length: 13
v_call: TRBV25-1
j_call: TRBJ2-1
cdr3_aa: CASSASGRSEQFF

d_call: .
cdr3_length: 14
v_call: TRBV29-1
j_call: TRBJ2-1
cdr3_aa: CSSRVRDSYNEQFF

d_call: TRBD2
cdr3_length: 16
v_call: TRBV7-2
j_call: TRBJ2-3
cdr3_aa: CASSTKAGGWADTQYF

d_call: TRBD2
cdr3_length: 15
v_call: TRBV5-6
j_call: TRBJ2-1
cdr3_aa: CASSLGLAEHNEQFF

d_call: .
cdr3_length: 13
v_call: TRBV27
j_call: TRBJ2-7
cdr3_aa: CASSYRDDGEQYF

d_call: TRBD1
cdr3_length: 16
v_call: TRBV2
j_call: TRBJ1-5
cdr3_aa: CASSTQGGVGNQPQHF

d_call: TRBD2
cdr3_length: 14
v_call: TRBV5-1
j_call: TRBJ2-5
cdr3_aa: CASSSTSAQETQYF

d_call: TRBD2
cdr3_length: 15
v_call: TRBV7-2
j_call: TRBJ2-7
cdr3_aa: CASSLVGTSNYEQYF

d_call: TRBD2
cdr3_length: 18
v_call: TRBV4-1
j_call: TRBJ2-3
cdr3_aa: CASSQGTSGVISTDTQYF

d_call: TRBD1
cdr3_length: 13
v_call: TRBV7-2
j_call: TRBJ2-5
cdr3_aa: CASSTGGLGTQYF

d_call: .
cdr3_length: 12
v_call: TRBV30
j_call: TRBJ2-2
cdr3_aa: CAWSLSTGELFF

d_call: .
cdr3_length: 13
v_call: TRBV2
j_call: TRBJ1-5
cdr3_aa: CASRGGSNQPQHF

d_call: .
cdr3_length: 13
v_call: TRBV11-3
j_call: TRBJ2-1
cdr3_aa: CASSLDSDNEQFF

d_call: .
cdr3_length: 16
v_call: TRBV7-2
j_call: TRBJ2-3
cdr3_aa: CASSPGSGASTDTQYF

d_call: .
cdr3_length: 17
v_call: TRBV21-1
j_call: TRBJ2-3
cdr3_aa: CASSKHERSTSTDTQYF

d_call: .
cdr3_length: 15
v_call: TRBV28
j_call: TRBJ2-1
cdr3_aa: CASSLMAFYSNEQFF

d_call: .
cdr3_length: 16
v_call: TRBV30
j_call: TRBJ1-5
cdr3_aa: CAWSVPDRYSNQPQHF

d_call: TRBD2
cdr3_length: 13
v_call: TRBV2
j_call: TRBJ2-1
cdr3_aa: CASRDTSGNEQFF

d_call: TRBD2
cdr3_length: 14
v_call: TRBV9
j_call: TRBJ2-3
cdr3_aa: CASSVSGRTDTQYF

d_call: .
cdr3_length: 12
v_call: TRBV10-3
j_call: TRBJ2-4
cdr3_aa: CAISEAGYIQYF

d_call: .
cdr3_length: 13
v_call: TRBV7-2
j_call: TRBJ2-7
cdr3_aa: CASSFEVAYEQYF

d_call: .
cdr3_length: 15
v_call: TRBV7-9
j_call: TRBJ2-5
cdr3_aa: CASSNSLGGRETQYF

d_call: TRBD2
cdr3_length: 13
v_call: TRBV30
j_call: TRBJ2-2
cdr3_aa: CAQLAGAPGELFF

d_call: .
cdr3_length: 16
v_call: TRBV4-2
j_call: TRBJ2-5
cdr3_aa: CASSPARWGNQETQYF

d_call: .
cdr3_length: 15
v_call: TRBV5-1
j_call: TRBJ2-6
cdr3_aa: CASSTGTSGANVLTF

d_call: .
cdr3_length: 14
v_call: TRBV7-2
j_call: TRBJ2-1
cdr3_aa: CASSYSEAYNEQFF

d_call: .
cdr3_length: 14
v_call: TRBV30
j_call: TRBJ2-3
cdr3_aa: CAWRVRSSTDTQYF

d_call: TRBD2
cdr3_length: 14
v_call: TRBV7-9
j_call: TRBJ2-7
cdr3_aa: CASSKLAGAYEQYF

d_call: .
cdr3_length: 13
v_call: TRBV7-6
j_call: TRBJ2-5
cdr3_aa: CASSLALTETQYF

d_call: .
cdr3_length: 14
v_call: TRBV30
j_call: TRBJ2-7
cdr3_aa: CAWSRAMHSYEQYF

d_call: TRBD1
cdr3_length: 15
v_call: TRBV30
j_call: TRBJ2-3
cdr3_aa: CAWNAGQGAADTQYF

d_call: .
cdr3_length: 15
v_call: TRBV21-1
j_call: TRBJ2-6
cdr3_aa: CASSTPGSGANVLTF

d_call: TRBD1
cdr3_length: 15
v_call: TRBV2
j_call: TRBJ1-2
cdr3_aa: CASNPTGQGASGYTF

d_call: TRBD2
cdr3_length: 18
v_call: TRBV7-2
j_call: TRBJ2-1
cdr3_aa: CASSLALGLAGDYNEQFF

d_call: .
cdr3_length: 16
v_call: TRBV4-3
j_call: TRBJ1-1
cdr3_aa: CASSQAWTSQGTEAFF

d_call: .
cdr3_length: 12
v_call: TRBV29-1
j_call: TRBJ1-1
cdr3_aa: CSVEASYTEAFF

d_call: .
cdr3_length: 13
v_call: TRBV29-1
j_call: TRBJ2-3
cdr3_aa: CSVVGRNTDTQYF

d_call: TRBD1
cdr3_length: 14
v_call: TRBV6-5
j_call: TRBJ2-2
cdr3_aa: CASRGQGNTGELFF

d_call: .
cdr3_length: 11
v_call: TRBV7-2
j_call: TRBJ2-5
cdr3_aa: CASSPKETQYF

d_call: TRBD2
cdr3_length: 15
v_call: TRBV7-9
j_call: TRBJ2-7
cdr3_aa: CASSLVVAGDYEQYF

d_call: .
cdr3_length: 13
v_call: TRBV5-1
j_call: TRBJ2-4
cdr3_aa: CASSFARGNIQYF

d_call: .
cdr3_length: 13
v_call: TRBV7-2
j_call: TRBJ1-2
cdr3_aa: CASGVRARDGYTF

d_call: .
cdr3_length: 16
v_call: TRBV15
j_call: TRBJ1-2
cdr3_aa: CATSRDQRPLGYGYTF

d_call: .
cdr3_length: 15
v_call: TRBV13
j_call: TRBJ2-5
cdr3_aa: CASSSPDSPVETQYF

d_call: .
cdr3_length: 14
v_call: TRBV7-2
j_call: TRBJ1-1
cdr3_aa: CASSLKGKATEAFF

d_call: .
cdr3_length: 15
v_call: TRBV7-2
j_call: TRBJ2-1
cdr3_aa: CASSLVAGGYNEQFF

d_call: TRBD1
cdr3_length: 11
v_call: TRBV2
j_call: TRBJ2-1
cdr3_aa: CASSEEDRILF